The 26 T cell receptor beta chains presented below share a single source sample, sequenced in a study of beta chain features in type 1 diabetes. The study reverse transcribed the entire isolated RNA, so it sequenced expressed TCRB transcripts. Produced via immunoSEQ multiplex PCR; TCRdb's table is partial and in-frame only. Among 250,000 to 400,000 clones listed, around 15% were seen once. Source material: central memory CD4+ T cells from blood. The receptors were gathered from a young man in good health.

This clone was picked up a small number of times. The gene calls are TRBV2 and TRBJ2-2; either TRBD1 or TRBD2 may fit D (5 bases each). Germline V gene sequence: CDR1 SNHLY, CDR2 FYNNEI. V was trimmed by 7 bases and J by 2 bases, leaving 11 bases between them. The CDR3 loop spans 14 amino acids. The CDR3 DNA is TGTGCCAGCACCGGGACGCCCAACACCGGGGAGCTGTTTTTT. It encodes CASTGTPNTGELFF.

The V gene is TRBV5-1, the J gene TRBJ2-3; tentatively, D is TRBD2 (6 bases). Germline V gives CDR1 SGHRS, CDR2 YFSETQ. With 4 bases removed from V and 5 bases from J, the gap between germline ends came to 17 bases. The CDR3 sequence is 15 residues long. Written as DNA, the CDR3 is TGCGCCAGCAGCCCCGCGGGATTTGGGGGAGATACGCAGTATTTT. Protein sequence: CASSPAGFGGDTQYF.

Only a few counts were recorded for this clone. V gene TRBV7-9 combines with J gene TRBJ2-1; 7 bases fit TRBD2. From germline, CDR1 is SEHNR and CDR2 FQNEAQ (reference sequence). This CDR3 comprises 19 residues. V shed 5 bases and J 0 bases; nucleotides not matched to a gene: 16. The CDR3 DNA reads TGTGCCAGCAGCCCTTCTTGGCGGCGGGGAGGGAGCTCCTACAATGAGCAGTTCTTC. Protein sequence: CASSPSWRRGGSSYNEQFF.

This clone was recorded a few times. The CDR3 DNA reads TGTGCCAGCTCACCAACCGGGACTAGCGCAGATACGCAGTATTTT. Translating gives CASSPTGTSADTQYF. This chain connects TRBV18 to TRBJ2-3, with 10 bases that match TRBD2. The ends lost 2 bases at V and 4 bases at J; junction bases unmatched: 3. The CDR3 consists of 15 residues. The germline V gene has CDR1 KGHSH and CDR2 LQKENI.

This clone was seen only a few times. The identical CDR3 is also encoded by other nucleotide sequences in the sample. The chain uses TRBV4-3 and TRBJ2-7; D is perhaps TRBD1 (5 bases). The CDR3 has 14 residues. Looked up from germline, CDR1 is LGHNA and CDR2 is YSLEER. Trimming removed 2 bases from V and 3 bases from J, with 11 bases in between. CDR3 amino acids: CASSQQEGVYEQYF. DNA of the CDR3: TGCGCCAGCAGCCAACAAGAAGGGGTCTACGAGCAGTACTTC.

This clone was seen more than once but under ten times. The chain uses TRBV20-1 and TRBJ1-2, with D unclear. The CDR3 runs to 11 residues. The V end was cut by 3 bases, the J end by 7 bases, with 9 bases between. Looked up from germline, CDR1 is DFQATT and CDR2 is SNEGSKA (reference sequence). CDR3 loop: CSASSWPGYTF. CDR3 nucleotide sequence: TGCAGTGCTAGTTCCTGGCCTGGCTACACCTTC.

The gene calls are TRBV13 and TRBJ2-1, with 10 bases that match TRBD2. The V gene end was trimmed by 5 bases and the J gene end by 1 base; junction bases not matched to a gene: 5. The CDR3 has 16 residues. CDR1 and CDR2 from the germline V gene are PRHDT and FYEKMQ (reference sequence). For the CDR3, the DNA is TGTGCCAGCAGCACGAGCGGGGGGGCGTCCTACAATGAGCAGTTCTTC. This translates into CASSTSGGASYNEQFF.

V and J are TRBV10-3 and TRBJ2-4, with 10 bases that match TRBD2. V shed 2 bases, J shed 5 bases, and the junction held 6 bases outside the gene matches. The CDR3 consists of 16 residues. Germline V CDR1 and CDR2: ENHRY, SYGVKD. CDR3 amino acids: CAISESGREDENIQYF. CDR3 DNA sequence: TGTGCCATCAGTGAGAGCGGGAGGGAAGATGAAAACATTCAGTACTTC.

The V gene is TRBV6-1, the J gene TRBJ1-5; D gene unclear. This CDR3 contains 18 residues. From germline, CDR1 is MNHNS and CDR2 SASEGT. Trimming left V 1 base short and J 7 bases short, with 23 bases between. CDR3 DNA sequence: TGTGCCAGCAGTGAAGTGGCCTGGGCTTCGGCTTGGGAGCAGCCCCAGCATTTT. Translation: CASSEVAWASAWEQPQHF.

The chain carries TRBV9 and TRBJ1-2, with 8 bases that match TRBD1. With 0 bases clipped from V and 8 bases from J, the junction kept 21 bases outside the gene matches. This CDR3 has 19 residues. Germline V lookup: CDR1 SGDLS, CDR2 YYNGEE. CDR3 DNA sequence: TGTGCCAGCAGCGTAGCTCCGGGCAGGGGGCGCCCTGGGTCGGGCGGCTACACCTTC. Translated, it gives CASSVAPGRGRPGSGGYTF.

In its sample, this clone was seen many times. The chain couples TRBV2 to TRBJ2-2; D may be TRBD1 (6 bases). This CDR3 comprises 14 residues. Germline V gene sequence: CDR1 SNHLY, CDR2 FYNNEI. With 8 bases removed from V and 2 bases from J, the gap between germline ends came to 12 bases. CDR3 protein: CASRPGVNTGELFF. DNA of the CDR3: TGTGCCAGCCGGCCAGGGGTAAACACCGGGGAGCTGTTTTTT.

The chain combines TRBV19 with TRBJ2-1; D possibly corresponds to TRBD1 (6 bases). The CDR3 extends over 13 amino acids. V dropped 6 bases and J dropped 4 bases, with 10 bases sitting between them. CDR1 is LNHDA, CDR2 SQIVND, per germline (reference sequence). The CDR3 nucleotides are TGTGCCAGTAGGTCAGGGGCGTACAATGAGCAGTTCTTC. It is translated as CASRSGAYNEQFF.

The chain couples TRBV11-2 to TRBJ2-7, with D perhaps assigned TRBD1 or TRBD2 (6 bases each). This CDR3 has 13 amino acids. V dropped 4 bases and J dropped 7 bases, with 14 bases sitting between them. Germline values: CDR1 SGHAT, CDR2 FQNNGV. In DNA, the CDR3 is TGTGCCAGCAGCTGGAGGGGGGCGGGGGAGCAGTACTTC. Translation: CASSWRGAGEQYF.

The chain recombines TRBV11-2 with TRBJ2-5, with D unresolved. The CDR3 has 15 amino acids. Germline V gene data show CDR1 as SGHAT and CDR2 as FQNNGV. Between the trimmed V and J ends, which lost 0 bases and 5 bases, there was a span of 13 bases. The CDR3 loop reads CASSLDRHSYETQYF. The CDR3 DNA is TGTGCCAGCAGCTTAGACAGGCATAGCTACGAGACCCAGTACTTC.

The chain joins TRBV5-6 to TRBJ2-5, with D maybe TRBD2 (6 bases). Germline V lookup: CDR1 SGHDT, CDR2 YYEEEE. The CDR3 is 13 amino acids. V was clipped by 7 bases and J by 2 bases, with 12 bases between them. CDR3 in DNA: TGTGCCAGCTGGACCGGGGGACAAGAGACCCAGTACTTC. Translation gives CASWTGGQETQYF.

This clone was seen a few times. This likely came from a read error, as a far larger clone is one base away. Other DNA sequences in the same sample also yield this CDR3. The rearrangement uses TRBV11-3 and TRBJ2-3, with D unclear. The CDR3 contains 13 residues. The germline gives CDR1 SGHNT, CDR2 YENEEA. V lost 4 bases, J lost 0 bases, and 5 bases lay in between. This CDR3 is CASSSYSTDTQYF. The DNA for the CDR3 is TGTGCCAGCAGCTCGTACAGCACAGATACGCAGTATTTT. Filled out from reference TRBV11-3 and TRBJ2-3, the complete variable domain reads EAGVVQSPRYKIIEKKQPVAFWCNPISGHNTLYWYLQNLGQGPELLIRYENEEAVDDSQLPKDRFSAERLKGVDSTLKIQPAELGDSAVYLCASSSYSTDTQYFGPGTRLTVL.

This clone has only a few counts. The chain uses TRBV6-5 and TRBJ2-5; tentative D call: TRBD1 (6 bases). The CDR3 runs 15 residues. CDR1 is MNHEY and CDR2 is SVGAGI in the germline V gene. V was cut by 6 bases and J by 0 bases, with 14 bases left in between. The CDR3 sequence is CASRKGGSDQETQYF. The CDR3 nucleotides read TGTGCCAGCAGAAAAGGGGGTTCGGACCAAGAGACCCAGTACTTC.

This clone was detected a few times. The chain links TRBV15 to TRBJ1-1; maybe TRBD1 (5 bases). This CDR3 region has 14 residues. Trimming left V 0 bases short and J 6 bases short, with 11 bases between. Germline lookup yields CDR1 LNHNV and CDR2 YYDKDF (reference sequence). Here the CDR3 DNA reads TGTGCCACCAGCAGAGACGGCAGGGTACCTGAAGCTTTCTTT. Translation: CATSRDGRVPEAFF.

This clone occurred a few times. The chain carries TRBV28 and TRBJ2-1; possible D gene TRBD2, 6 bases. The CDR3 has 14 amino acids. V was clipped by 5 bases and J by 6 bases, with 14 bases between them. The germline CDR1 and CDR2 sequences are MDHEN and SYDVKM. CDR3 region: CASSNRDWSNEQFF. The CDR3 DNA follows: TGTGCCAGCAGTAACCGGGACTGGTCCAATGAGCAGTTCTTC.

V gene TRBV27 combines with J gene TRBJ2-1, with TRBD2 as a possible D gene (7 bases). This CDR3 is 15 amino acids long. Looked up from germline, CDR1 is MNHEY and CDR2 is SMNVEV (reference sequence). V lost 8 bases and J lost 2, with 16 bases in between. The DNA for the CDR3 is TGTGCCAGCGCGCCGGGGGGCTTTACCTACAATGAGCAGTTCTTC. Protein product: CASAPGGFTYNEQFF.

The chain carries TRBV7-2 and TRBJ1-3; a possible D gene is TRBD1 (5 bases). The V gene's germline CDR1 is SGHTA and CDR2 FQGNSA. This CDR3 contains 15 residues. Trimming took off 0 bases at V and 2 bases at J, with 8 bases between the two ends. DNA of the CDR3: TGTGCCAGCAGCTTAGCGCCGGGGCCTGGAAACACCATATATTTT. This translates into CASSLAPGPGNTIYF.

J is TRBJ2-7 and V is TRBV28; 7 bases map to TRBD2. Looked up from germline, CDR1 is MDHEN and CDR2 is SYDVKM. The CDR3 runs to 14 residues. V lost 8 bases and J lost 6; bases outside the gene matches: 13. In nucleotides, the CDR3 is TGTGCCAGCTCAGAACGAGCGGGACTTTTCGAGCAGTACGTC. Its protein is CASSERAGLFEQYV.

J is TRBJ2-3 and V is TRBV6-6; D unresolved. V dropped 6 bases and J dropped 7 bases, with 20 bases sitting between them. The germline CDR1 and CDR2 sequences are MNHNY and SVGAGI (reference sequence). This CDR3 spans 15 amino acids. This CDR3 is CASSDSVAELNTQYF. Written as DNA, the CDR3 is TGTGCCAGCAGCGATTCAGTTGCAGAGCTCAATACGCAGTATTTT.

The chain has TRBV29-1 and TRBJ2-1; 7 bases match TRBD1. Germline CDR1 and CDR2: SQVTM and ANQGSEA. This CDR3 is 15 amino acids long. Germline trimming cut 7 bases from V and 3 bases from J; bases unmatched to any gene: 12. CDR3 protein: CSANLRQGNYNEQFF. The CDR3 DNA reads TGCAGCGCCAACCTAAGACAGGGAAACTACAATGAGCAGTTCTTC.

This sequence joins TRBV18 and TRBJ2-1; 7 bases line up with TRBD2. Germline lookup yields CDR1 KGHSH and CDR2 LQKENI. V shed 1 base, J shed 12 bases, and the junction held 12 bases outside the gene matches. The CDR3 runs 15 residues. The CDR3 coding sequence is TGTGCCAGCTCACCACAGAGCGAGGGGAGGGGTGCGCAGTTCTTC. Translation: CASSPQSEGRGAQFF.

The table lists this clone with a few counts. The chain links TRBV25-1 to TRBJ2-1; D not resolved. The V gene lost 5 bases and the J gene lost 6 bases, with 8 bases spanning the gap. The CDR3 consists of 12 residues. The germline V gene has CDR1 MGHDK and CDR2 SYGVNS. This chain's CDR3 is CASSSLANEQFF. DNA for the CDR3: TGTGCCAGCAGTAGCTTGGCCAATGAGCAGTTCTTC.